The 12 T cell receptor beta chains below were found in one sample sequenced in a study of T cell repertoires in cytomegalovirus infection. MiXCR, applied by TCRdb to the reads, yields one record per CDR3 protein. The table shows some 180,000 distinct CDR3 sequences, with approximately 20% occurring only once. The sequenced material came from PBMCs. The source is a human donor in good health (CMV status not recorded). Some clones in this sample may be carry-over from other donors' samples.

This clonotype was found once. The V gene is TRBV3-1, the J gene TRBJ1-2, with TRBD1 identical over 8 bases. Unmatched junction bases numbered 11, after V lost 4 bases and J lost 10 bases. The CDR3 runs to 14 residues. Per the germline V gene, CDR1 is LGHDT and CDR2 is YNNKEL (reference sequence). CDR3 protein: CASSLGTGLSVYTF. In nucleotides, the CDR3 is TGTGCCAGCAGCCTAGGGACAGGTCTATCTGTCTACACCTTC.

The sample holds many counts of this clonotype. The rearrangement uses TRBV6-1 and TRBJ2-3; 9 positions agree with TRBD2. The germline CDR1 and CDR2 sequences are MNHNS and SASEGT. The CDR3 is 15 residues long. With V trimmed by 1 base and J by 1 base, 0 bases remained unmatched. The CDR3: CASSEGTSGTDTQYF. In DNA, the CDR3 is TGTGCCAGCAGTGAAGGGACTAGCGGCACAGATACGCAGTATTTT.

This clonotype appeared many times. The rearrangement links TRBV11-2 to TRBJ2-5; 10 positions agree with TRBD2. The CDR3 loop spans 17 amino acids. J lost 5 bases, V lost 1 base, and 10 bases had no gene match. Germline CDR1 SGHAT, CDR2 FQNNGV. CDR3 loop: CASSLGASGGQWETQYF. The CDR3 DNA follows: TGTGCCAGCAGCTTAGGGGCTAGCGGGGGTCAGTGGGAGACCCAGTACTTC.

This clonotype was counted a few times. The CDR3, as DNA: TGTGCCAGCGAGCTGGGCACTGAAGCTTTCTTT. Translating gives CASELGTEAFF. This chain uses TRBV7-9 with TRBJ1-1; D is unresolved. Looked up from germline, CDR1 is SEHNR and CDR2 is FQNEAQ (reference sequence). The CDR3 consists of 11 residues. V was trimmed by 8 bases and J by 4 bases, leaving 8 bases between them.

This clonotype showed up just a few times. The chain couples TRBV7-9 to TRBJ2-1; D might be TRBD2 (5 bases). This CDR3 contains 15 residues. V was pared by 1 base and J by 2 bases, with 9 bases between. Germline V lookup: CDR1 SEHNR, CDR2 FQNEAQ (reference sequence). CDR3 DNA sequence: TGTGCCAGCAGCTTAGAAGCGGTTCCCTACAATGAGCAGTTCTTC. This codes for CASSLEAVPYNEQFF.

The V and J genes are TRBV5-6 and TRBJ2-3; D might be TRBD2 (5 bases). Germline assignment: CDR1 SGHDT and CDR2 YYEEEE. There are 13 residues in the CDR3. Trimming took 4 bases from V and 3 from J, leaving 9 bases between them. The CDR3 coding sequence is TGTGCCAGCAGCGGGGAGACTACAGATACGCAGTATTTT. Its protein product is CASSGETTDTQYF.

V is TRBV10-3 and J is TRBJ2-3; 7 nucleotides align to TRBD2. Germline trimming cut 11 bases from V and 0 bases from J; bases unmatched to any gene: 8. The CDR3 spans 14 residues. The germline V gene encodes CDR1 ENHRY and CDR2 SYGVKD. The CDR3 spells CASQDSGSTDTQYF. In nucleotides, the CDR3 is TGTGCCTCCCAGGATAGCGGGAGCACAGATACGCAGTATTTT.

This clonotype was observed many times. The chain is built from TRBV12-3 or TRBV12-4 and TRBJ2-5; D is possibly TRBD2 (6 bases). The CDR3 is 13 amino acids. Trimming removed 4 bases from V and 5 bases from J, with 11 bases in between. The CDR3 DNA is TGTGCCAGCAGTTCCTCCCGGGGGGAGACCCAGTACTTC. This translates into CASSSSRGETQYF.

Ten or more counts support this clonotype. This chain joins TRBV7-2 and TRBJ2-7; no reliable D call. CDR1 is SGHTA and CDR2 is FQGNSA in the germline V gene. V lost 1 base and J lost 0, with 10 bases in between. The CDR3 has 15 amino acids. CDR3 coding DNA: TGTGCCAGCAGCTTAGTGGCTCTGATCTCCTACGAGCAGTACTTC. This translates into CASSLVALISYEQYF.

As concerns this clonotype: Possible read error: a much larger clone is one base away. J is TRBJ1-5 and V is TRBV6-2 or TRBV6-3; unclear D gene. V was trimmed by 2 bases and J by 10 bases, leaving 6 bases between them. CDR1 is MNHEY, CDR2 SVGEGT, per germline. CDR3 size: 11 residues. The CDR3 here is CASSYGSPQHF. In nucleotides, the CDR3 is TGTGCCAGCAGTTACGGGAGTCCCCAGCATTTT.

This chain connects TRBV6-2 or TRBV6-3 to TRBJ1-5; D remains unclear. The CDR3 consists of 12 residues. Germline V gene data show CDR1 as MNHEY and CDR2 as SVGEGT. Trimming cost V 5 bases and J 11 bases, with 13 bases left between them. The CDR3 region has the DNA TGTGCCAGCAGTCCTGCCGCCTTGGCCCAGCATTTT. It translates to CASSPAALAQHF.

The J gene is TRBJ2-3, the V gene TRBV5-1, with D perhaps matching TRBD1 (6 bases). Germline V lookup: CDR1 SGHRS, CDR2 YFSETQ. Deletions cut 0 bases from V and 2 bases from J, with 7 bases between. The CDR3 contains 14 residues. DNA of the CDR3: TGCGCCAGCAGCTTGGAGGGGGACACAGATACGCAGTATTTT. This translates into CASSLEGDTDTQYF.